This paragraph covers one TCR beta chain sequence. Its antigen is unknown. After autologous stem cell transplantation all patients relapsed, and prior brentuximab vedotin exposure differed between cohorts. Complete response, partial response or progressive disease were the best responses. Germline V gene lookup returns CDR1 SGHTA and CDR2 FQGNSA. The germline V and J ends were trimmed by 2 bases and 2 bases, with 0 bases remaining between them. The CDR3 sequence is 11 residues long. The data originate from a study of PD-1 blockade in classical Hodgkin lymphoma. Some clones are missing from TCRdb's copy, which holds only in-frame ones; the method was immunoSEQ multiplex PCR. The table records tens of thousands of clones, approximately 71% of them present only once. Study-wide results and caveats: By C4D1, CD4+ diversity increased significantly, especially in complete responders. Reported baseline diversity: healthy donors highest, relapsed/refractory patients lowest.

This clonotype originated in a human donor with classical Hodgkin lymphoma. The chain links TRBV7-2 to TRBJ1-2; D gene unclear. Sample: peripheral blood mononuclear cells (PBMCs), taken at baseline. CDR3 DNA: TGTGCCAGCAGCTTAAACTATGGCTACACCTTC. Protein sequence: CASSLNYGYTF.